These T cell receptor beta chains were read from a single sample in a study of T cells in Graves' hyperthyroidism and ophthalmopathy. TCRdb ran MiXCR on the multiplex PCR reads and lists one entry per CDR3 protein. Here the sample spans hundreds of thousands of distinct CDR3 sequences, roughly 22% being singletons. Sequencing was done on a sample of blood. These receptors came from a woman between 65 and 79 years old with Graves' ophthalmopathy. CDR3s include the opening cysteine and the closing phenylalanine or tryptophan. A D gene is named only where the DNA matches it firmly. For some rows the clone size is stated as once, few or many, or as a class when expanded; others skip it.

abundance: .; d_gene: .; len: 14; v_gene: TRBV9; j_gene: TRBJ2-5; CDR3nt: TGTGCCAGCAGCGTAAGCGGAAAAGGGGAGACCCAGTACTTC; CDR3aa: CASSVSGKGETQYF
abundance: many; d_gene: TRBD1; len: 16; v_gene: TRBV6-1; j_gene: TRBJ2-4; CDR3nt: TGTGCCAGCAGTGATCGGGACAGACTAGCCAAAAACATTCAGTACTTC; CDR3aa: CASSDRDRLAKNIQYF
abundance: few; d_gene: .; len: 15; v_gene: TRBV27; j_gene: TRBJ2-7; CDR3nt: TGTGCCAGCAGTTTAAGTACGGGAATCACCTACGAGCAGTACTTC; CDR3aa: CASSLSTGITYEQYF
abundance: few; d_gene: TRBD2; len: 20; v_gene: TRBV3-1; j_gene: TRBJ2-7; CDR3nt: TGTGCCAGCAGCCAAGACGATAGACTAGCGGGAGGCCGGTGGGACTACGAGCAGTACTTC; CDR3aa: CASSQDDRLAGGRWDYEQYF
abundance: many; d_gene: TRBD1; len: 15; v_gene: TRBV27; j_gene: TRBJ1-1; CDR3nt: TGTGCCAGCAGTACGGGACAGGGGTACGGACCTGAAGCTTTCTTT; CDR3aa: CASSTGQGYGPEAFF
abundance: few; d_gene: .; len: 14; v_gene: TRBV27; j_gene: TRBJ1-3; CDR3nt: TGTGCCAGCAGTCCGGGGACCGTGTTAAACACCATATATTTT; CDR3aa: CASSPGTVLNTIYF
abundance: few; d_gene: .; len: 14; v_gene: TRBV10-3; j_gene: TRBJ1-5; CDR3nt: TGTGCCATCAGTGAGTCGGCGGACAATCAGCCCCAGCATTTT; CDR3aa: CAISESADNQPQHF
abundance: .; d_gene: .; len: 15; v_gene: TRBV9; j_gene: TRBJ2-3; CDR3nt: TGTGCCAGCAGCGTAGAAGGGGCTAGCCCAGATACGCAGTATTTT; CDR3aa: CASSVEGASPDTQYF
abundance: few; d_gene: .; len: 11; v_gene: TRBV7-9; j_gene: TRBJ2-7; CDR3nt: TGTGCCAGCAGCTTGGGACCAGAGCAGTACTTC; CDR3aa: CASSLGPEQYF
abundance: .; d_gene: TRBD1; len: 14; v_gene: TRBV19; j_gene: TRBJ2-2; CDR3nt: TGTGCCATCCGACAGGGCGCGAACACCGGGGAGCTGTTTTTT; CDR3aa: CAIRQGANTGELFF
abundance: many; d_gene: TRBD2; len: 15; v_gene: TRBV11-2; j_gene: TRBJ2-1; CDR3nt: TGTGCCAGCAGCTCGGGACTAGCGGGAGAGTATGAGCAGTTCTTC; CDR3aa: CASSSGLAGEYEQFF
abundance: few; d_gene: .; len: 11; v_gene: TRBV3-1; j_gene: TRBJ2-7; CDR3nt: TGTGCCAGCTCAGGTGTCGCCGAGCAGTACTTC; CDR3aa: CASSGVAEQYF
abundance: .; d_gene: .; len: 12; v_gene: TRBV6-1; j_gene: TRBJ2-3; CDR3nt: TGTGCCAGCAGTAGCCGGACAGCTACGCAGTATTTT; CDR3aa: CASSSRTATQYF
abundance: .; d_gene: TRBD1; len: 14; v_gene: TRBV6-5; j_gene: TRBJ1-1; CDR3nt: TGTGCCAGCAATGACAGGGGCGAGTACACTGAAGCCTTCTTT; CDR3aa: CASNDRGEYTEAFF
abundance: .; d_gene: .; len: 11; v_gene: TRBV25-1; j_gene: TRBJ2-7; CDR3nt: TGTGCCAGCAGTGAATGGTCAGGGCAGTACTTC; CDR3aa: CASSEWSGQYF
abundance: many; d_gene: .; len: 14; v_gene: TRBV7-2; j_gene: TRBJ2-7; CDR3nt: TGTGCCAGCAGCCGCCAGGATAGATTGTACGAGCAGTACTTC; CDR3aa: CASSRQDRLYEQYF
abundance: .; d_gene: TRBD2; len: 15; v_gene: TRBV6-1; j_gene: TRBJ2-7; CDR3nt: TGTGCCAGCAGTGAGGGACTAGCGGGAGTCTACGAGCAGTACTTC; CDR3aa: CASSEGLAGVYEQYF
abundance: many; d_gene: .; len: 13; v_gene: TRBV2; j_gene: TRBJ2-7; CDR3nt: TGTGCCAGCAGCGCCGGTAATAAGAGGGAGCAGTACTTC; CDR3aa: CASSAGNKREQYF
abundance: many; d_gene: .; len: 13; v_gene: TRBV20-1; j_gene: TRBJ1-2; CDR3nt: TGCAGTGCTAGAGATGGAGGGGTGAATGGCTACACCTTC; CDR3aa: CSARDGGVNGYTF
abundance: .; d_gene: .; len: 14; v_gene: TRBV7-9; j_gene: TRBJ2-3; CDR3nt: TGTGCCAGCAGCTGGGGACCAAGCACAGATACGCAGTATTTT; CDR3aa: CASSWGPSTDTQYF
abundance: .; d_gene: .; len: 12; v_gene: TRBV30; j_gene: TRBJ2-7; CDR3nt: TGTGCCTGGAGCAGAGTCTCCTACGAGCAGTACTTC; CDR3aa: CAWSRVSYEQYF
abundance: many; d_gene: .; len: 13; v_gene: TRBV12-3/TRBV12-4; j_gene: TRBJ2-7; CDR3nt: TGTGCCAGCAGAAAGGACCGATTCTACGAGCAGTACTTC; CDR3aa: CASRKDRFYEQYF
abundance: .; d_gene: .; len: 14; v_gene: TRBV7-9; j_gene: TRBJ2-3; CDR3nt: TGTGCCAGCAGCACAAGCCAGAGCACAGATACGCAGTATTTT; CDR3aa: CASSTSQSTDTQYF
abundance: few; d_gene: TRBD2; len: 15; v_gene: TRBV7-2; j_gene: TRBJ2-1; CDR3nt: TGTGCCAGCGGGGGGGGGGGTCTCTCCTACAATGAGCAGTTCTTC; CDR3aa: CASGGGGLSYNEQFF
abundance: few; d_gene: TRBD1; len: 17; v_gene: TRBV2; j_gene: TRBJ2-3; CDR3nt: TGTGCCAGCAGTGATCTCGGTCGAGGCAGGGGGCAGGATACGCAGTATTTT; CDR3aa: CASSDLGRGRGQDTQYF
abundance: few; d_gene: TRBD1; len: 11; v_gene: TRBV30; j_gene: TRBJ2-7; CDR3nt: TGTGCCTGGGGGACAGCCTACGAGCAGTACTTC; CDR3aa: CAWGTAYEQYF
abundance: .; d_gene: TRBD2; len: 16; v_gene: TRBV20-1; j_gene: TRBJ2-5; CDR3nt: TGCAGTGCTTTCTTCGGGCTTCTAGCGGGTCAAGAGACCCAGTACTTC; CDR3aa: CSAFFGLLAGQETQYF
abundance: few; d_gene: .; len: 14; v_gene: TRBV6-5; j_gene: TRBJ2-1; CDR3nt: TGTGCCAGCAGTTACTCGATTTGGGGCAATGAGCAGTTCTTC; CDR3aa: CASSYSIWGNEQFF